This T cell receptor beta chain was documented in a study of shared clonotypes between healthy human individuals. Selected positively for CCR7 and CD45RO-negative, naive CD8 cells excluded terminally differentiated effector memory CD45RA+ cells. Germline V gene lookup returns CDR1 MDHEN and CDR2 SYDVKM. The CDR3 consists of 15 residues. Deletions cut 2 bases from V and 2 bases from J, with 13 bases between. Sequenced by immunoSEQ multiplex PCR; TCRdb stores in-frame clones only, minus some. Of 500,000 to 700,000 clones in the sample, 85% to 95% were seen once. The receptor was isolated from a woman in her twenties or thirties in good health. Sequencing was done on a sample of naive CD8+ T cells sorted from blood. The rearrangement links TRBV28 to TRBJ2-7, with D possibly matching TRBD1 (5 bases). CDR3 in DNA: TGTGCCAGCAGTTTAGTAGGGCAGGGCACCTACGAGCAGTACTTC. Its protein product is CASSLVGQGTYEQYF. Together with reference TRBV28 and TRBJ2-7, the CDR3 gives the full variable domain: DVKVTQSSRYLVKRTGEKVFLECVQDMDHENMFWYRQDPGLGLRLIYFSYDVKMKEKGDIPEGYSVSREKKERFSLILESASTNQTSMYLCASSLVGQGTYEQYFGPGTRLTVT.